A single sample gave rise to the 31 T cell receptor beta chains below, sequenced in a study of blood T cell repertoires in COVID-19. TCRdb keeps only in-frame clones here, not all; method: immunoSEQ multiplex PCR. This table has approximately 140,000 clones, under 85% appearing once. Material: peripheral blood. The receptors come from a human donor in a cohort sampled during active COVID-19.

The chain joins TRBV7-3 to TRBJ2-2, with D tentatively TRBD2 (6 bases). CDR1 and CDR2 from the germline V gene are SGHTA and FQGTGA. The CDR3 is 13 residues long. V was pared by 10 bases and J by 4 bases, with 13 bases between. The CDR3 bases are TGTGCCACTCGGGACTCCCCCACCGGGGAGCTGTTTTTT. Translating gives CATRDSPTGELFF.

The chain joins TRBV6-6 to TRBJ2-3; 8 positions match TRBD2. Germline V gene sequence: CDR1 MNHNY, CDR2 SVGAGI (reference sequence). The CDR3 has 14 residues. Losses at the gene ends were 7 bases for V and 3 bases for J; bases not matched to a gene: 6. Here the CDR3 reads CASKLAGGTDTQYF. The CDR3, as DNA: TGTGCCAGCAAGCTAGCGGGTGGGACAGATACGCAGTATTTT.

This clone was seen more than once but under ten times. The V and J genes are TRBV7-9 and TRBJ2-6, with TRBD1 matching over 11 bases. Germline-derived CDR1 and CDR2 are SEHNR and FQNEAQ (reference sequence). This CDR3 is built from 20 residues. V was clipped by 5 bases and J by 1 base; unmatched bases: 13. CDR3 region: CASSISRWDRGWSGANVLTF. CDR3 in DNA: TGTGCCAGCAGCATTTCCAGATGGGACAGGGGGTGGTCTGGGGCCAACGTCCTGACTTTC.

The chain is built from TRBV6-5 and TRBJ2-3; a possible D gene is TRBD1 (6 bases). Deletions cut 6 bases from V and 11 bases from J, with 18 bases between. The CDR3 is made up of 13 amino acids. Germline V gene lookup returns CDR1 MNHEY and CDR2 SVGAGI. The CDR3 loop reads CASRAPGFRGQYF. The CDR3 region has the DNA TGTGCCAGCAGGGCACCAGGGTTCAGGGGGCAGTATTTT.

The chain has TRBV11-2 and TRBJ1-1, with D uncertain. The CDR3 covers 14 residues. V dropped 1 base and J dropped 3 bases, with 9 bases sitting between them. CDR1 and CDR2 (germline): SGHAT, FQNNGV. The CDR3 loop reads CASSLGRRDTEAFF. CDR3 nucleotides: TGTGCCAGCAGCTTAGGACGCCGGGACACTGAAGCTTTCTTT.

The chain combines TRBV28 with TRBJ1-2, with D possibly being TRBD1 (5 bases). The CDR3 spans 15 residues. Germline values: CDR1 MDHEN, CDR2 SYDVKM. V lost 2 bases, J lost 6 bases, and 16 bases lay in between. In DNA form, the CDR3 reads TGTGCCAGCAGTTTAATGAAGGGGTTGGTGGATGGCTACACCTTC. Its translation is CASSLMKGLVDGYTF.

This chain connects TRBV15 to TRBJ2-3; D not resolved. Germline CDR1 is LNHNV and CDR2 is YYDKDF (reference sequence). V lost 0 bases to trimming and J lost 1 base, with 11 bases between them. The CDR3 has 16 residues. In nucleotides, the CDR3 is TGTGCCACCAGCAGAGATCTTGGGCAGGGCACAGATACGCAGTATTTT. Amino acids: CATSRDLGQGTDTQYF. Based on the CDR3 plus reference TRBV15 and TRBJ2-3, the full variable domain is DAMVIQNPRYQVTQFGKPVTLSCSQTLNHNVMYWYQQKSSQAPKLLFHYYDKDFNNEADTPDNFQSRRPNTSFCFLDIRSPGLGDTAMYLCATSRDLGQGTDTQYFGPGTRLTVL.

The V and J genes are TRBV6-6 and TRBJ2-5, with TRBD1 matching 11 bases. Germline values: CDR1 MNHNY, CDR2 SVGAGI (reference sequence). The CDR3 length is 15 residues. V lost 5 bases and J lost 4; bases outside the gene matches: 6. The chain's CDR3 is CASSGPGQGGETQYF. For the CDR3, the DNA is TGTGCCAGCAGTGGGCCGGGACAGGGGGGAGAGACCCAGTACTTC.

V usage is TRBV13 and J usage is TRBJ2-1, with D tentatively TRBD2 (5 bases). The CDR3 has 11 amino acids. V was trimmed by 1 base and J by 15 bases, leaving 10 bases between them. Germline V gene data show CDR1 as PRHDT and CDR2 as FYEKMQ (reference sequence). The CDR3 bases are TGTGCCAGCAGCTTAGTTGAGGGCATGTTCTTC. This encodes CASSLVEGMFF. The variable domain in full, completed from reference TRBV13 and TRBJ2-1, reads AAGVIQSPRHLIKEKRETATLKCYPIPRHDTVYWYQQGPGQDPQFLISFYEKMQSDKGSIPDRFSAQQFSDYHSELNMSSLELGDSALYFCASSLVEGMFFGPGTRLTVL.

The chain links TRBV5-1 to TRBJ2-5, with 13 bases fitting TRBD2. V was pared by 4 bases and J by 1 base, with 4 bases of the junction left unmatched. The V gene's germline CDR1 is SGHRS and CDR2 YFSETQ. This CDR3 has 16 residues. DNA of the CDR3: TGCGCCAGCAGCGCGGGACTAGCGGGACCCCAAGAGACCCAGTACTTC. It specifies CASSAGLAGPQETQYF.

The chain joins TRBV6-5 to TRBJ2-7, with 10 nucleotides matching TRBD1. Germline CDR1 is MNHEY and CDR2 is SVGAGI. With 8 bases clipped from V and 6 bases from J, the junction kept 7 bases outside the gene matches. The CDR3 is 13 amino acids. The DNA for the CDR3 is TGTGCCAGCGTAATGAGGACAGGGGGCGAGCAGTACTTC. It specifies CASVMRTGGEQYF.

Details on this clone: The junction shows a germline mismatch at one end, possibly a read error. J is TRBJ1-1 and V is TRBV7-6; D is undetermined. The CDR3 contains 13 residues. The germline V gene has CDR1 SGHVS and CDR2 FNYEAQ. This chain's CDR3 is CASNLASVDEAFF. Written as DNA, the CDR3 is TGTGCCAGCAACTTAGCGAGCGTTGACGAAGCTTTCTTT. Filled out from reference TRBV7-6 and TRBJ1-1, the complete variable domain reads GAGVSQSPRYKVTKRGQDVALRCDPISGHVSLYWYRQALGQGPEFLTYFNYEAQQDKSGLPNDRFSAERPEGSISTLTIQRTEQRDSAMYRCASNLASVDEAFFGQGTRLTVV.

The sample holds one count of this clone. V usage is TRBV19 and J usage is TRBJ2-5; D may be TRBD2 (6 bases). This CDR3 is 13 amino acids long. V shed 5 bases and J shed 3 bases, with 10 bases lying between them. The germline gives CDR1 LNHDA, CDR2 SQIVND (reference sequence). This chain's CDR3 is CASSWTGEETQYF. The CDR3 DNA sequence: TGTGCCAGTAGTTGGACGGGAGAAGAGACCCAGTACTTC.

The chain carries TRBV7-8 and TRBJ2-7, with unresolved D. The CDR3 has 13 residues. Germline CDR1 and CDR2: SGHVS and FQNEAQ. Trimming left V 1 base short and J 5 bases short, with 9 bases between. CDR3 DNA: TGTGCCAGCAGCTTAGACAGAGAGAACGAGCAGTACTTC. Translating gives CASSLDRENEQYF.

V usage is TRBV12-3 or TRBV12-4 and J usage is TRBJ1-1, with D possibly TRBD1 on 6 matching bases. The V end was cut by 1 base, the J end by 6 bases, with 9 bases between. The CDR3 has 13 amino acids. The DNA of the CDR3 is TGTGCCAGCAGTTTAGGGGGGGGCCCTGAAGCTTTCTTT. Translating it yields CASSLGGGPEAFF.

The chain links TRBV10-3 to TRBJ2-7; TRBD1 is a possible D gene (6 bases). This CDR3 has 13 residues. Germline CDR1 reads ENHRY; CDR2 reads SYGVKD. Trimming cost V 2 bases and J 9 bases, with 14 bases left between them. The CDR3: CAISEIAGEAQYF. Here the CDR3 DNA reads TGTGCCATCAGTGAGATCGCAGGGGAAGCGCAGTACTTC.

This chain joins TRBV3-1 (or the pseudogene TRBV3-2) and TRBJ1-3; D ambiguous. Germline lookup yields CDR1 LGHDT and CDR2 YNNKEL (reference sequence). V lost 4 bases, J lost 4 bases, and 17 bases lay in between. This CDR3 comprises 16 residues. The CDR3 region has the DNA TGTGCCAGCAGCCGAAATCAACATCGCAAAGGAAACACCATATATTTT. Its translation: CASSRNQHRKGNTIYF.

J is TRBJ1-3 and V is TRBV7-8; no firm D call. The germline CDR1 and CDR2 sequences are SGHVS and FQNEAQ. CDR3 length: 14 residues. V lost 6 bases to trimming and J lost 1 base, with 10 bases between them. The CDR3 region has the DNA TGTGCCAGCAGTTTTCTAGGTTCTGGAAACACCATATATTTT. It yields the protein CASSFLGSGNTIYF.

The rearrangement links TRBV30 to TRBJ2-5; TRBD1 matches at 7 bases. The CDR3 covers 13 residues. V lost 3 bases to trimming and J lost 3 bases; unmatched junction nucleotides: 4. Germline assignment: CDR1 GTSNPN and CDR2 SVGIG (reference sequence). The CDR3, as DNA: TGTGCCTGGAGCCGGGACAGCGAAGAGACCCAGTACTTC. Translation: CAWSRDSEETQYF.

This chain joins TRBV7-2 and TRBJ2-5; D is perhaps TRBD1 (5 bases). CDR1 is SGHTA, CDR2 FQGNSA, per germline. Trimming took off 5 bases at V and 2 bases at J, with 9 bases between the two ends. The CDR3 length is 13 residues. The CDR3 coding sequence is TGTGCCAGCAGCCCAGGGTCACAAGAGACCCAGTACTTC. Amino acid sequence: CASSPGSQETQYF.

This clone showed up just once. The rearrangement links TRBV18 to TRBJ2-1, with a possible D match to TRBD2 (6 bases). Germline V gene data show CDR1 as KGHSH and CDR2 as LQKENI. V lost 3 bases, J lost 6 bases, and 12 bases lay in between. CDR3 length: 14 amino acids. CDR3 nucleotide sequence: TGTGCCAGCTCACCCACACTAGCTGGCAATGAGCAGTTCTTC. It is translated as CASSPTLAGNEQFF.

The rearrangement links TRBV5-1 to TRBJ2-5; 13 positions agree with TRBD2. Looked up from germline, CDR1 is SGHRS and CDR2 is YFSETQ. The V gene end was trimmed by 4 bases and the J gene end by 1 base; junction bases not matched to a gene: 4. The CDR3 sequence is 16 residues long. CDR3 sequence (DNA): TGCGCCAGCAGCCCACTAGCGGGAGGGCCCCAAGAGACCCAGTACTTC. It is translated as CASSPLAGGPQETQYF.

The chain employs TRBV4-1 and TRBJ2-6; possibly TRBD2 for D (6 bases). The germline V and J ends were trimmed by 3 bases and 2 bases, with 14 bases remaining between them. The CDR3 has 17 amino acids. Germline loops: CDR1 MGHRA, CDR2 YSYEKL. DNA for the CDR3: TGCGCCAGCAGCCAGGTAGCGGCAAACGCTGGGGCCAACGTCCTGACTTTC. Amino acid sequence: CASSQVAANAGANVLTF.

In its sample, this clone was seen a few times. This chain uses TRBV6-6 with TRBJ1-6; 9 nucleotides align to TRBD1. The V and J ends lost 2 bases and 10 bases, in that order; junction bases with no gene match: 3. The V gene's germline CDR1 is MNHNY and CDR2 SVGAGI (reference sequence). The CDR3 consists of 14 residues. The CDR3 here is CASSYRDRDSPLHF. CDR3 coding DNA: TGTGCCAGCAGTTACAGGGACAGGGACTCACCCCTCCACTTT.

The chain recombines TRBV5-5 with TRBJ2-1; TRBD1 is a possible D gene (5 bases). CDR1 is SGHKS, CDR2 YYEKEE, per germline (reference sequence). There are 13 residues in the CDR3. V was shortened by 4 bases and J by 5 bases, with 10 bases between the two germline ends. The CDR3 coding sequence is TGTGCCAGCAGCACCGACAGAAACAATGAGCAGTTCTTC. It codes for CASSTDRNNEQFF.

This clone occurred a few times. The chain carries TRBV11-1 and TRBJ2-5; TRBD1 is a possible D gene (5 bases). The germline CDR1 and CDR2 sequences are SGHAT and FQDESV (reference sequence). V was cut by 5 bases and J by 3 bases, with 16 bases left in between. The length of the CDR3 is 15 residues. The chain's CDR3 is CASSHLRQPKETQYF. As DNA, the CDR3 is TGTGCCAGCAGCCATTTGAGACAGCCTAAAGAGACCCAGTACTTC.

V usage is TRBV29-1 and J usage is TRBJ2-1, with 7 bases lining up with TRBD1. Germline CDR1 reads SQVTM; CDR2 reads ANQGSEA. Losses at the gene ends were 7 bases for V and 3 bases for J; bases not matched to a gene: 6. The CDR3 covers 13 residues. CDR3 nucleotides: TGCAGCGACCCGACAGGGCGCTACAATGAGCAGTTCTTC. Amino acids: CSDPTGRYNEQFF.

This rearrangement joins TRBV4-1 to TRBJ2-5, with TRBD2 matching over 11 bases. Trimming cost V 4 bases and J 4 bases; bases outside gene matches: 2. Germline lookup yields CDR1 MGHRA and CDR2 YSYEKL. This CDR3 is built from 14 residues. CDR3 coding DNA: TGCGCCAGCAGCCCGGGGACTAGCGGAGAGACCCAGTACTTC. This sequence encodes CASSPGTSGETQYF.

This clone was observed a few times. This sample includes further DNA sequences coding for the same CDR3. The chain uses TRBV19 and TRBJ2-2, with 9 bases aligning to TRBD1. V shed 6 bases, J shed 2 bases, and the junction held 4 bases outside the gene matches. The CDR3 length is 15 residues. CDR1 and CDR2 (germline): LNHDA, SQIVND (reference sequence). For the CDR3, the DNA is TGTGCCAGTAGCAGGGACAGGGCCAACACCGGGGAGCTGTTTTTT. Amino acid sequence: CASSRDRANTGELFF. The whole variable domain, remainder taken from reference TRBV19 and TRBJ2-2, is DGGITQSPKYLFRKEGQNVTLSCEQNLNHDAMYWYRQDPGQGLRLIYYSQIVNDFQKGDIAEGYSVSREKKESFPLTVTSAQKNPTAFYLCASSRDRANTGELFFGEGSRLTVL.

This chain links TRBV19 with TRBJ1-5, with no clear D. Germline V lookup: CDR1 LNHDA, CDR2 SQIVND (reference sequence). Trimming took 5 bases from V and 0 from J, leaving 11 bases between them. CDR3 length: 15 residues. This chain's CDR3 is CASSAMRYSNQPQHF. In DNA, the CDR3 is TGTGCCAGTAGTGCCATGAGGTATAGCAATCAGCCCCAGCATTTT.

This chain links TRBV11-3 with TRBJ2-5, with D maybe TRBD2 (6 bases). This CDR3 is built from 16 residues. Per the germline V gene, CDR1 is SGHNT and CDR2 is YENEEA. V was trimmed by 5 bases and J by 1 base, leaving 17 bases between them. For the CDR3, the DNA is TGTGCCAGCAGCGGGGCCGGAGGGCCCCCCCAAGAGACCCAGTACTTC. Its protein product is CASSGAGGPPQETQYF.